Following are 7 T cell receptor beta chains from one sample sequenced in a study of cytomegalovirus exposure and HLA in healthy donors. Repertoires were generated with immunoSEQ multiplex PCR, while TCRdb's copy carries only in-frame clones and drops some. Found here are some 170,000 clones, about four fifths of them singletons; the top ten hold roughly 10%. The sample taken for sequencing was PBMCs. These receptor sequences come from a man aged 30-40 years in good health and CMV-seropositive.

The CDR3 protein is CASSLSGGQGGNTQYF. The CDR3 DNA reads as TGTGCCAGCAGTTTATCTGGGGGACAGGGTGGGAACACCCAGTACTTC. V and J are TRBV27 and TRBJ2-5; 9 nucleotides align to TRBD1. The CDR3 contains 16 residues. Unmatched junction bases numbered 10, after V lost 0 bases and J lost 8 bases. Germline assignment: CDR1 MNHEY and CDR2 SMNVEV (reference sequence).

The chain carries TRBV10-2 and TRBJ2-3; TRBD2 is a possible D gene (6 bases). CDR3 length equals 14 residues. Germline V CDR1 and CDR2: WSHSY, SAAADI. Trimming shortened V by 5 bases and J by 1 base, and 10 bases separated the two germline ends. The CDR3 DNA reads TGCGCCAGCAGTACGGGAGAACGCACAGATACGCAGTATTTT. The encoded protein is CASSTGERTDTQYF.

V and J are TRBV5-3 and TRBJ2-7; weak D call: TRBD2 (5 bases). TRBV5-3 is an ORF, with its function uncertain. Trimming pared 1 base from V and 5 bases from J, leaving 13 bases between. The CDR3 spans 14 residues. CDR3 in DNA: TGTGCCAGAAGCTTGCCGGGGAGATTCAACGAGCAGTACTTC. Its translation: CARSLPGRFNEQYF.

The rearrangement uses TRBV30 and TRBJ1-2; 7 bases are shared with TRBD1. The trim removed 1 base at V and 11 bases at J, leaving 7 bases unmatched. From germline, CDR1 is GTSNPN and CDR2 SVGIG (reference sequence). The CDR3 has 12 amino acids. DNA for the CDR3: TGTGCCTGGAGTGGTACAGGGGTAGGATACACCTTC. Protein: CAWSGTGVGYTF.

The rearrangement links TRBV10-2 to TRBJ2-2, with 8 nucleotides matching TRBD2. The junction had 4 bases not matched to a gene; V was cut back by 6 bases and J by 1 base. CDR1 and CDR2 (germline): WSHSY, SAAADI. This CDR3 has 15 residues. The CDR3 bases are TGCGCCAGCAGCCAGACTAGCGTGAACACCGGGGAGCTGTTTTTT. Amino acids: CASSQTSVNTGELFF.

As concerns this clone: Other DNA sequences of this sample code for an identical CDR3. The gene calls are TRBV9 and TRBJ2-3; a weak D match, TRBD2 (5 bases). In germline, CDR1 is SGDLS, CDR2 YYNGEE. Trimming pared 1 base from V and 6 bases from J, leaving 12 bases between. The CDR3 contains 14 residues. The CDR3 nucleotides are TGTGCCAGCAGCGTACGGCTAGCTGGGGATACGCAGTATTTT. It codes for CASSVRLAGDTQYF.

This clone was seen a handful of times. The genes are TRBV5-6 and TRBJ1-1; D unclear. Per the germline V gene, CDR1 is SGHDT and CDR2 is YYEEEE. V gave up 0 bases and J gave up 0 bases, with 3 bases separating them. The CDR3 loop spans 13 amino acids. The CDR3 loop reads CASSLAVNTEAFF. CDR3 nucleotides: TGTGCCAGCAGCTTGGCGGTGAACACTGAAGCTTTCTTT.